This T cell receptor (beta chain) was retrieved from a study of blood T cell repertoires in COVID-19. Whole-study context: From T cells, B-cell-depleted T cells, or PBMCs came the material, which was cDNA or gDNA.

Concerning this clone: The same CDR3 is also encoded by other DNA sequences in this sample.

Profiling relied on immunoSEQ multiplex PCR, and the TCRdb table lists in-frame clones only, not all of them. In the table there are 70,000 or so clones, more than 75% of which are singletons. The CDR3 length is 14 residues. Trimming cost V 6 bases and J 1 base, with 13 bases left between them. Looked up from germline, CDR1 is LGHDT and CDR2 is YNNKEL (reference sequence). This sequence originates from a man aged 40-55 years with COVID-19, enrolled during active disease. V gene TRBV3-1 (or the pseudogene TRBV3-2) combines with J gene TRBJ2-7, with a weak D call TRBD2 (6 bases). Input material: peripheral blood. CDR3 DNA: TGTGCCAGCAGTTCCCGGGACTGGTCCTACGAGCAGTACTTC. Its protein is CASSSRDWSYEQYF.